This entry describes one T cell receptor beta chain. Its antigen is still unknown. The primer mix had 60 Vbeta and 13 Jbeta primers. Assay used: immunoSEQ multiplex PCR; TCRdb lists only in-frame clones, some missing. The sample has fewer than 150,000 clones, about 80% seen once; the top ten hold 4% to 5%. This CDR3 has 15 amino acids. The V gene end was trimmed by 2 bases and the J gene end by 5 bases; junction bases not matched to a gene: 5. Germline V gene sequence: CDR1 GTSNPN, CDR2 SVGIG (reference sequence). The sample is drawn from a study of cytomegalovirus exposure and HLA in healthy donors. Notes on the study in general: What a later analysis showed was that several of the most significant clusters appeared linked to common viral pathogens. In a later analysis, a missense DCLRE1C variant was linked to TCR beta V- and J-gene trimming. In a later analysis, at a false discovery rate of 0.05, over 15,000 TCR beta sequences matched HLA alleles.

The donors comprised healthy bone marrow donors. This chain uses TRBV30 with TRBJ2-1, with TRBD2 identical over 11 bases. Sequenced input: PBMCs. The sequence was collected from a man aged 40-49 years in good health and CMV-seropositive. The CDR3 DNA reads as TGTGCCTGGAGTCGGAAGGGACTAGCGGACAATGAGCAGTTCTTC. It translates to CAWSRKGLADNEQFF.